This paragraph reports one TCR beta chain. Its target is not known. V was cut by 5 bases and J by 0 bases, with 8 bases left in between. This CDR3 is built from 14 residues. Germline-derived CDR1 and CDR2 are SGHVS and FNYEAQ. This sample was included in a study of T cell repertoires in cytomegalovirus infection. Findings and limits, study-wide: CMV carriers with the relevant HLA were identified by cumulative public TCR beta family frequency.

One entry per CDR3 protein results from TCRdb running MiXCR on the reads. The table has 40,000 to 60,000 distinct CDR3 sequences, about a fifth seen once. The gene calls are TRBV7-6 and TRBJ1-3, with unresolved D. This sequence was found in a human donor in good health (CMV status not recorded). Some clones in this sample may be carry-over from other donors' samples. The material was CD8+ T cells from cultured PBMCs, obtained from culture after CMV antigen stimulation. CDR3 coding DNA: TGTGCCAGCAGCCCCGAGATCTCTGGAAACACCATATATTTT. Translation gives CASSPEISGNTIYF.